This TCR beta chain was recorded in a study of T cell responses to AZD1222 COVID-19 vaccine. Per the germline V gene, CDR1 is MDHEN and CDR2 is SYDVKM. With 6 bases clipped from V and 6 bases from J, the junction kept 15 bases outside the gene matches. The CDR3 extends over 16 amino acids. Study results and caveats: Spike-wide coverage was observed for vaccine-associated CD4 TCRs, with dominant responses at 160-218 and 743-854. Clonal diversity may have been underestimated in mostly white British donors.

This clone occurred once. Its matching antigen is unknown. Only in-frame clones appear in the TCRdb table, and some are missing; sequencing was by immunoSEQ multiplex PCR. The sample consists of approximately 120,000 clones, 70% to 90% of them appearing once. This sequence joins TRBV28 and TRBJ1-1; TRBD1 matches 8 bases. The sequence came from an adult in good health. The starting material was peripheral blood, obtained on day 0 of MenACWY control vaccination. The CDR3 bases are TGTGCCAGCAGGCCATGGACAGGGCTAGGGACCTCTGAAGCTTTCTTT. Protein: CASRPWTGLGTSEAFF. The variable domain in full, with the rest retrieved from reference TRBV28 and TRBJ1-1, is DVKVTQSSRYLVKRTGEKVFLECVQDMDHENMFWYRQDPGLGLRLIYFSYDVKMKEKGDIPEGYSVSREKKERFSLILESASTNQTSMYLCASRPWTGLGTSEAFFGQGTRLTVV.